These 19 T cell receptor beta chains were sequenced from one sample in a study of technical replicates of blood from a handful of donors. Only in-frame clones appear in the TCRdb table, and some are missing; sequencing was by immunoSEQ multiplex PCR. The sample carries tens of thousands of clones, roughly 96% recorded once. The sequencing sample was made of T cells isolated from PBMCs. These receptors originate from a human donor in good health.

The chain links TRBV28 to TRBJ1-5, with 10 positions matching TRBD1. V trimming: 6 bases; J trimming: 0 bases; junction bases outside the gene matches: 11. Germline values: CDR1 MDHEN, CDR2 SYDVKM. This CDR3 comprises 18 residues. The CDR3, as DNA: TGTGCCAGCAGCTTACCCGGGACAGGGGCCAATAGCAATCAGCCCCAGCATTTT. It codes for CASSLPGTGANSNQPQHF.

The V gene is TRBV13, the J gene TRBJ2-7; 11 bases line up with TRBD1. This CDR3 has 14 residues. Germline lookup yields CDR1 PRHDT and CDR2 FYEKMQ (reference sequence). V trimming: 5 bases; J trimming: 4 bases; junction bases outside the gene matches: 4. The CDR3 DNA follows: TGTGCCAGCAGCCTCGGACAGGGGGCTTACGAGCAGTACTTC. This translates into CASSLGQGAYEQYF.

A few counts support this clone. The chain has TRBV20-1 and TRBJ1-1; D is perhaps TRBD1 (6 bases). Germline V gene data show CDR1 as DFQATT and CDR2 as SNEGSKA (reference sequence). Trimming took 7 bases from V and 1 from J, leaving 7 bases between them. CDR3 size: 11 residues. The CDR3: CSEGGNTEAFF. The CDR3 DNA is TGCAGTGAAGGGGGGAACACTGAAGCTTTCTTT.

In its sample, this clone was seen a few times. The chain has TRBV5-1 and TRBJ1-5; D is ambiguous. The CDR3 sequence is 12 residues long. CDR1 SGHRS and CDR2 YFSETQ come from the germline V gene. Trimming took 2 bases from V and 7 from J, leaving 7 bases between them. CDR3 protein: CASSFESQPQHF. The DNA for the CDR3 is TGCGCCAGCAGCTTTGAGTCGCAGCCCCAGCATTTT.

In its sample, this clone was seen once. This chain connects TRBV15 to TRBJ1-5; D remains ambiguous. V lost 3 bases and J 1 base, leaving 10 bases between the germline ends. Germline assignment: CDR1 LNHNV and CDR2 YYDKDF (reference sequence). The CDR3 sequence is 15 residues long. The CDR3 reads CATSRWHQSNQPQHF. Written as DNA, the CDR3 is TGTGCCACCAGCAGGTGGCATCAGAGCAATCAGCCCCAGCATTTT.

This clone has a single count. V is TRBV7-8 and J is TRBJ1-5; tentatively, D is TRBD1 (5 bases). CDR1 SGHVS and CDR2 FQNEAQ come from the germline V gene. Trimming took 1 base from V and 5 from J, leaving 12 bases between them. CDR3 length: 15 residues. The CDR3 region has the DNA TGTGCCAGCAGCTTAGTGGAGGGGCCCTATCAGCCCCAGCATTTT. It codes for CASSLVEGPYQPQHF.

V gene TRBV7-6 combines with J gene TRBJ2-7; 7 bases agree with TRBD2. The CDR3 length is 13 residues. Trimming at V came to 5 bases and at J to 5 bases, leaving 6 bases not matched to a gene. Germline V CDR1 and CDR2: SGHVS, FNYEAQ. The CDR3 DNA reads TGTGCCAGCAGCCAGGGACGGGGGGACGAGCAGTACTTC. Translated: CASSQGRGDEQYF.

J is TRBJ2-2 and V is TRBV9; D is possibly TRBD2 (6 bases). Germline-derived CDR1 and CDR2 are SGDLS and YYNGEE. The CDR3 has 15 residues. Trimming removed 0 bases at V and 9 bases at J, with 15 bases between. CDR3 region: CASSVASPLARELFF. As DNA, the CDR3 is TGTGCCAGCAGCGTAGCCTCCCCCCTAGCGAGGGAGCTGTTTTTT.

This clone showed up just once. V gene TRBV11-2 combines with J gene TRBJ2-7, with unresolved D. The CDR3 totals 10 residues. From germline, CDR1 is SGHAT and CDR2 FQNNGV. The germline V and J ends were trimmed by 8 bases and 4 bases, with 6 bases remaining between them. The CDR3 is CASREYEQYF. CDR3 sequence (DNA): TGTGCCAGCCGAGAGTACGAGCAGTACTTC.

The V and J genes are TRBV7-9 and TRBJ1-2; D not certain. CDR1 SEHNR and CDR2 FQNEAQ come from the germline V gene (reference sequence). There are 14 residues in the CDR3. V dropped 2 bases and J dropped 7 bases, with 14 bases sitting between them. CDR3 amino acids: CASSLWREKSGYTF. The CDR3 nucleotides are TGTGCCAGCAGCTTATGGCGGGAAAAGAGTGGCTACACCTTC. The whole variable domain, remainder taken from reference TRBV7-9 and TRBJ1-2, is DTGVSQNPRHKITKRGQNVTFRCDPISEHNRLYWYRQTLGQGPEFLTYFQNEAQLEKSRLLSDRFSAERPKGSFSTLEIQRTEQGDSAMYLCASSLWREKSGYTFGSGTRLTVV.

The chain links TRBV9 to TRBJ2-7, with 9 bases fitting TRBD2. After removal of 4 bases from V and 4 bases from J, the junction contained 9 bases not matched to a gene. This CDR3 contains 15 residues. Germline CDR1 reads SGDLS; CDR2 reads YYNGEE. The CDR3 here is CASSLRGGGAYEQYF. The CDR3 nucleotides read TGTGCCAGCAGCTTACGCGGGGGGGGCGCGTACGAGCAGTACTTC.

The V gene is TRBV27, the J gene TRBJ2-5, with a tentative D call TRBD1 (6 bases). This CDR3 is built from 19 residues. V was pared by 0 bases and J by 1 base, with 21 bases between. Per the germline V gene, CDR1 is MNHEY and CDR2 is SMNVEV (reference sequence). The CDR3 is CASSLSIGYTQGAQETQYF. CDR3 DNA: TGTGCCAGCAGTTTATCGATCGGATATACACAGGGCGCCCAAGAGACCCAGTACTTC.

V gene TRBV6-5 combines with J gene TRBJ2-3, with D possibly TRBD1 on 6 matching bases. The CDR3 totals 15 residues. V dropped 5 bases and J dropped 5 bases, with 17 bases sitting between them. Germline V gives CDR1 MNHEY, CDR2 SVGAGI. The CDR3 DNA sequence: TGTGCCAGCAGTAACCGAGGGGCCAGGGGAGATACGCAGTATTTT. Its protein is CASSNRGARGDTQYF.

The chain has TRBV11-2 and TRBJ2-7; D unresolved. The V gene lost 3 bases and the J gene lost 3 bases, with 3 bases spanning the gap. Germline CDR1 reads SGHAT; CDR2 reads FQNNGV. This CDR3 has 11 amino acids. CDR3 coding DNA: TGTGCCAGCAGCTTCCTCTACGAGCAGTACTTC. Its protein product is CASSFLYEQYF. Full variable domain (outside the CDR3, taken from reference TRBV11-2 and TRBJ2-7): EAGVAQSPRYKIIEKRQSVAFWCNPISGHATLYWYQQILGQGPKLLIQFQNNGVVDDSQLPKDRFSAERLKGVDSTLKIQPAKLEDSAVYLCASSFLYEQYFGPGTRLTVT.

This chain connects TRBV6-5 to TRBJ2-1, with TRBD2 matching 10 bases. This CDR3 spans 15 amino acids. The ends lost 5 bases at V and 3 bases at J; junction bases unmatched: 4. The germline gives CDR1 MNHEY, CDR2 SVGAGI. Written as DNA, the CDR3 is TGTGCCAGCAGTCTTAGCGGGGGGAACTACAATGAGCAGTTCTTC. Its protein product is CASSLSGGNYNEQFF.

The chain joins TRBV7-2 to TRBJ1-1, with 7 bases identical to TRBD1. V dropped 0 bases and J dropped 12; count of bases not matched to a gene: 13. CDR1 and CDR2 from the germline V gene are SGHTA and FQGNSA. CDR3 length equals 15 residues. CDR3 coding DNA: TGTGCCAGCAGCTTAGCGCTGTGGGGACAGACGTCACCTTTCTTT. It codes for CASSLALWGQTSPFF.

This clone showed up just once. The CDR3 bases are TGTGCCAGCAGTGAGATAAGCGTATACTATGGCTACACCTTC. Its protein is CASSEISVYYGYTF. The genes are TRBV6-1 and TRBJ1-2; no clear D. The germline V gene encodes CDR1 MNHNS and CDR2 SASEGT. The CDR3 spans 14 residues. V gave up 3 bases and J gave up 3 bases, with 11 bases separating them.

This clone was seen a single time. The V gene is TRBV11-2, the J gene TRBJ2-7; TRBD2 matches 7 bases. From germline, CDR1 is SGHAT and CDR2 FQNNGV. The CDR3 has 15 amino acids. V dropped 5 bases and J dropped 0; count of bases not matched to a gene: 7. The CDR3 region is CASSLRSGTSYEQYF. The CDR3 region has the DNA TGTGCCAGCAGCCTAAGAAGCGGGACCTCCTACGAGCAGTACTTC.

The rearrangement links TRBV11-1 to TRBJ1-6; D not resolved. V lost 3 bases and J lost 2, with 8 bases in between. Germline CDR1 SGHAT, CDR2 FQDESV (reference sequence). This CDR3 is built from 15 residues. CDR3 nucleotide sequence: TGTGCCAGCAGCTTGGGCACGACCTATAATTCACCCCTCCACTTT. Residues: CASSLGTTYNSPLHF.